Presented here are 22 T cell receptor beta chains from one specimen sequenced in a study of T cell repertoires in cytomegalovirus infection. Their antigen targets remain unknown. Using its own MiXCR run on the reads, TCRdb lists one record per CDR3 protein. The table shows roughly 920,000 distinct CDR3 sequences, with approximately 31% occurring only once. This specimen consisted of cultured CD8+ T cells from PBMCs, obtained from culture after CMV antigen stimulation. Every receptor here comes from a human donor in good health (CMV status not recorded). Some clones in this sample may be carry-over from other donors' samples.

CDR3 DNA sequence: TGTGCCAGCAGAACCCGGGGGAGCGGGGGGGTGGATACGCAGTATTTT. Protein sequence: CASRTRGSGGVDTQYF. This chain uses TRBV27 with TRBJ2-3; 10 bases are shared with TRBD2. V trimming: 6 bases; J trimming: 6 bases; junction bases outside the gene matches: 12. CDR1 and CDR2 (germline): MNHEY, SMNVEV (reference sequence). CDR3 size: 16 residues.

In this sample, this clonotype turned up a few times. The chain has TRBV27 and TRBJ1-2; 7 bases map to TRBD1. V was clipped by 2 bases and J by 5 bases; unmatched bases: 5. The CDR3 runs 14 residues. Germline CDR1 and CDR2: MNHEY and SMNVEV (reference sequence). The CDR3 loop reads CASSLAPGGYGYTF. The CDR3 nucleotides are TGTGCCAGCAGTTTAGCCCCAGGGGGGTATGGCTACACCTTC.

The V call is TRBV15, the J call TRBJ2-2; D is unresolved. With 0 bases removed from V and 6 bases from J, the gap between germline ends came to 11 bases. Per germline, CDR1 LNHNV and CDR2 YYDKDF (reference sequence). The CDR3 is 15 residues long. The CDR3 DNA sequence: TGTGCCACCAGCAGAGAGTCGCCTGGGCCCGGGGAGCTGTTTTTT. Its protein product is CATSRESPGPGELFF. Full variable domain (remainder filled in from reference TRBV15 and TRBJ2-2): DAMVIQNPRYQVTQFGKPVTLSCSQTLNHNVMYWYQQKSSQAPKLLFHYYDKDFNNEADTPDNFQSRRPNTSFCFLDIRSPGLGDTAMYLCATSRESPGPGELFFGEGSRLTVL.

This clonotype appeared many times. The chain combines TRBV7-9 with TRBJ2-2, with D perhaps TRBD1 or TRBD2 (6 bases each). With 8 bases removed from V and 3 bases from J, the gap between germline ends came to 16 bases. Germline V gives CDR1 SEHNR, CDR2 FQNEAQ (reference sequence). The CDR3 is made up of 15 amino acids. CDR3 in amino acids: CASESGARYTGELFF. The DNA of the CDR3 is TGTGCCAGCGAGTCGGGGGCGCGTTACACCGGGGAGCTGTTTTTT.

This clonotype was seen just once. A junction end diverges from the germline sequence, so it may reflect a read error. The rearrangement uses TRBV6-6 and TRBJ2-3, with D hard to call. The CDR3 covers 13 residues. The germline CDR1 and CDR2 sequences are MNHNY and SVGAGI (reference sequence). CDR3 amino acids: CASSTPPRDMQYF. The CDR3 nucleotides read TGTGCCAGCAGCACCCCTCCCCGTGATATGCAGTATTTT.

This clonotype has only a few counts. One end of the junction fails to match germline, which may point to a read error. CDR3 DNA: TGTGCCAGCAGTTCCACCGGGGACAGGGATTTTCGATTT. Protein product: CASSSTGDRDFRF. The rearrangement uses TRBV6-6 and TRBJ1-1, with 9 nucleotides matching TRBD1. CDR1 is MNHNY, CDR2 SVGAGI, per germline (reference sequence). The CDR3 is made up of 13 amino acids.

The V and J genes are TRBV7-9 and TRBJ1-2, with 7 bases identical to TRBD1. This CDR3 spans 15 amino acids. CDR1 and CDR2 (germline): SEHNR, FQNEAQ (reference sequence). The V and J ends lost 5 bases and 4 bases, in that order; junction bases with no gene match: 10. CDR3 bases: TGTGCCAGCAGCCTGGGACAGCGCCTCGGCTATGGCTACACCTTC. This sequence encodes CASSLGQRLGYGYTF.

The J gene is TRBJ1-1, the V gene TRBV2; D remains unclear. V lost 4 bases, J lost 11 bases, and 11 bases lay in between. CDR3 size: 11 residues. Germline CDR1 SNHLY, CDR2 FYNNEI. As DNA, the CDR3 is TGTGCCAGCAGTGGTCGAGGGCAGGCTTTCTTT. This gives the protein CASSGRGQAFF.

The chain has TRBV20-1 and TRBJ2-1, with D tentatively TRBD2 (6 bases). Trimming took 6 bases from V and 0 from J, leaving 12 bases between them. The CDR3 is 14 amino acids. Germline V CDR1 and CDR2: DFQATT, SNEGSKA (reference sequence). CDR3 residues: CSAGDFVSYNEQFF. In nucleotides, the CDR3 is TGCAGTGCAGGGGACTTCGTCTCCTACAATGAGCAGTTCTTC.

This clonotype was detected a few times. V usage is TRBV15 and J usage is TRBJ1-5; 10 nucleotides agree with TRBD1. The germline CDR1 and CDR2 sequences are LNHNV and YYDKDF (reference sequence). The CDR3 sequence is 18 residues long. The J segment lost 4 bases and the V segment lost 1 base, leaving 10 bases of the junction unmatched. The CDR3 protein is CATSRGSGTGVGNQPQHF. In DNA form, the CDR3 reads TGTGCCACCAGCAGAGGTTCCGGGACAGGGGTGGGGAATCAGCCCCAGCATTTT.

This rearrangement joins TRBV24-1 to TRBJ2-3, with 9 bases aligning to TRBD2. Germline V gene sequence: CDR1 KGHDR, CDR2 SFDVKD. The CDR3 has 16 amino acids. V gave up 3 bases and J gave up 6 bases; unmatched junction bases: 9. CDR3 sequence (DNA): TGTGCCACCAGTGATCCTGGCGGGGGGGAGCCGGATACGCAGTATTTT. Amino acids: CATSDPGGGEPDTQYF.

A few counts support this clonotype. The CDR3 is CASSLKGFNEQFF. The DNA of the CDR3 is TGTGCCAGCAGCTTAAAGGGGTTTAATGAGCAGTTCTTC. The rearrangement uses TRBV7-2 and TRBJ2-1; a possible D gene is TRBD1 (5 bases). The germline V gene encodes CDR1 SGHTA and CDR2 FQGNSA. The CDR3 covers 13 residues. The germline V and J ends were trimmed by 2 bases and 7 bases, with 9 bases remaining between them.

The table lists this clonotype with a few counts. The rearrangement joins TRBV5-3 to TRBJ2-1, with 12 nucleotides matching TRBD1. TRBV5-3 falls under the ORF class, with uncertain function. The CDR3 totals 17 residues. V shed 8 bases and J 4 bases; nucleotides not matched to a gene: 13. CDR3 sequence (DNA): TGTGCCAGCAGCATTCCGGGACAGGGGGCGCATTACAATGAGCAGTTCTTC. Its protein is CASSIPGQGAHYNEQFF.

The CDR3 coding sequence is TGTGCCAGCACCCTCGGGGGTGGAGAACTGTTTTTT. This translates into CASTLGGGELFF. This rearrangement joins TRBV7-9 to TRBJ1-4; perhaps TRBD1 as D (5 bases). In germline, CDR1 is SEHNR, CDR2 FQNEAQ (reference sequence). CDR3 length equals 12 residues. V was pared by 7 bases and J by 12 bases, with 15 bases between.

This clonotype was counted only a few times. The chain has TRBV12-3 or TRBV12-4 and TRBJ1-2, with a tentative D call TRBD1 (6 bases). The CDR3 has 13 residues. V lost 5 bases and J lost 6, with 13 bases in between. CDR3 sequence (DNA): TGTGCCAGCAGTCCCCTCAGGGGTGATGGCTACACCTTC. Protein sequence: CASSPLRGDGYTF.

This chain links TRBV19 with TRBJ2-1, with D possibly TRBD2 on 6 matching bases. The ends were cut back, 3 bases at V and 1 base at J, with 10 bases in the middle. Per the germline V gene, CDR1 is LNHDA and CDR2 is SQIVND (reference sequence). There are 15 residues in the CDR3. The DNA for the CDR3 is TGTGCCAGTAGTATTCGGCTAGCGTCCTACAATGAGCAGTTCTTC. It yields the protein CASSIRLASYNEQFF.

The sample holds a few counts of this clonotype. The gene calls are TRBV6-5 and TRBJ2-5, with TRBD2 as a possible D gene (6 bases). This CDR3 has 17 residues. Per germline, CDR1 MNHEY and CDR2 SVGAGI. The germline V and J ends were trimmed by 4 bases and 0 bases, with 18 bases remaining between them. CDR3 region: CASSSEGLEPYQETQYF. The CDR3, as DNA: TGTGCCAGCAGTTCGGAGGGGCTAGAACCTTACCAAGAGACCCAGTACTTC.

The chain combines TRBV9 with TRBJ2-2; D might be TRBD1 or TRBD2, each matching 5 bases. The CDR3 contains 15 residues. CDR1 and CDR2 (germline): SGDLS, YYNGEE. Trimming cost V 0 bases and J 1 base, with 7 bases left between them. DNA of the CDR3: TGTGCCAGCAGCGTAGGGGACGGGAACACCGGGGAGCTGTTTTTT. Translating gives CASSVGDGNTGELFF.

The rearrangement links TRBV19 to TRBJ1-1, with TRBD1 matching over 7 bases. Looked up from germline, CDR1 is LNHDA and CDR2 is SQIVND (reference sequence). The V and J ends lost 3 bases and 0 bases, in that order; junction bases with no gene match: 4. There are 15 residues in the CDR3. CDR3 region: CASSMVGGLNTEAFF. The CDR3 region has the DNA TGTGCCAGTAGTATGGTAGGGGGCCTGAACACTGAAGCTTTCTTT.

This clonotype was picked up a small number of times. V is TRBV3-1 and J is TRBJ2-7; 10 positions agree with TRBD1. CDR3 length equals 13 residues. V trimming: 4 bases; J trimming: 6 bases; junction bases outside the gene matches: 3. Germline CDR1 reads LGHDT; CDR2 reads YNNKEL (reference sequence). The CDR3 DNA reads TGTGCCAGCAGCCGCGGGACAGGGGTCGAGCAGTACTTC. It translates to CASSRGTGVEQYF.

With regard to this clonotype: Possible read error: a much larger clone is one base away. V usage is TRBV7-6 and J usage is TRBJ2-7; tentative D call: TRBD2 (5 bases). Trimming stripped 0 bases from V and 4 bases from J, with 13 bases between. The CDR3 contains 15 residues. Germline V lookup: CDR1 SGHVS, CDR2 FNYEAQ. The CDR3 is CASSLALGERYEQYV. The CDR3 region has the DNA TGTGCCAGCAGCTTAGCGCTCGGAGAGCGGTACGAGCAGTACGTC.

A few counts support this clonotype. This rearrangement joins TRBV27 to TRBJ2-1, with TRBD1 as a possible D gene (5 bases). CDR1 and CDR2 (germline): MNHEY, SMNVEV (reference sequence). The V and J ends lost 5 bases and 0 bases respectively, with 14 bases between them. The CDR3 is 16 amino acids. The CDR3 spells CASSIATGSSYNEQFF. CDR3 DNA sequence: TGTGCCAGCAGTATCGCTACAGGAAGCTCCTACAATGAGCAGTTCTTC.